This TCR beta chain was found in a study of blood T cell repertoires in COVID-19. Overall study: From T cells, B-cell-depleted T cells, or PBMCs came the material, which was cDNA or gDNA.

Sequencing was performed with immunoSEQ multiplex PCR; in TCRdb, only in-frame clones are kept and a portion is missing. Of about 130,000 clones in the sample, approximately 81% were seen once. The sequenced material came from peripheral blood. The TCR comes from a woman in her fifties or sixties with acute or convalescent COVID-19.

The DNA for the CDR3 is TGTGCCAGTAGTATCACAGGGGGCAAGGACACTGAAGCTTTCTTT. Protein product: CASSITGGKDTEAFF. The V gene is TRBV19, the J gene TRBJ1-1; 9 nucleotides match TRBD1. This CDR3 has 15 residues. V lost 3 bases to trimming and J lost 3 bases; unmatched junction nucleotides: 5. The germline CDR1 and CDR2 sequences are LNHDA and SQIVND (reference sequence).